This TCR beta chain originates from a study of blood T cell repertoires in COVID-19. Study-wide context: There were acute and convalescent COVID-19 samples, and they came from the United States, Italy and Spain.

Germline values: CDR1 SGHTA, CDR2 FQGTGA. This CDR3 has 14 residues. J lost 2 bases, V lost 6 bases, and 2 bases had no gene match. As processed by the authors: Reference gene primers were amplified, and this amplification served to estimate nucleated cell counts. Profiling relied on immunoSEQ multiplex PCR, and the TCRdb table lists in-frame clones only, not all of them. For V, J and clone size, that table is used; D and trimming come from the DNA. In the table there are fewer than 150,000 clones, approximately 84% of which are singletons. This receptor was identified in a human donor in a cohort sampled during active COVID-19. Specimen: peripheral blood. The V and J genes are TRBV7-3 and TRBJ2-1; the match to TRBD2 covers 9 bases. CDR3 sequence (DNA): TGTGCCAGCAGTGTAGCGGGGGCCTACAATGAGCAGTTCTTC. Amino acids: CASSVAGAYNEQFF.